This T cell receptor (beta chain) was sequenced for a study of T cell responses to AZD1222 COVID-19 vaccine. As for the study in general: Second-dose schedules of about 4 or about 12 weeks were combined. General study points: Nearly half of spike-specific TCRs reportedly target unmutated variant regions. Across the whole spike, CD4 TCRs peaked at regions 160-218 and 743-854.

Profiling relied on immunoSEQ multiplex PCR, and the TCRdb table lists in-frame clones only, not all of them. The repertoire includes 160,000 or so clones, 90% of them detected once, and approximately 2% sits in the top ten. On this clone itself: Its antigen is currently unknown.

The TCR originated in an adult in good health. The specimen comprised peripheral blood, sampled on day 0 of AZD1222 vaccination.

This chain's CDR3 is CAWKNSERTSGFTDTQYF. The CDR3 bases are TGTGCCTGGAAGAACAGCGAGAGGACTAGCGGGTTTACAGATACGCAGTATTTT. The J gene is TRBJ2-3, the V gene TRBV30; 11 bases are shared with TRBD2. The CDR3 runs 18 residues. From germline, CDR1 is GTSNPN and CDR2 SVGIG (reference sequence). V lost 4 bases to trimming and J lost 3 bases; unmatched junction nucleotides: 15.